A single sample is the source of the 24 T cell receptor beta chains below, sequenced in a study of T cell changes during pregnancy in multiple sclerosis. TCRdb's table, derived via immunoSEQ multiplex PCR, lists solely in-frame clones and lacks some. The top ten clones hold over 1.3% of a sample with tens of thousands of clones, about 91% of them seen once. The sample here was peripheral blood, taken before pregnancy. The source is a female donor with multiple sclerosis, enrolled in a pregnancy study.

The genes are TRBV6-4 and TRBJ2-1; 7 bases are shared with TRBD1. Per the germline V gene, CDR1 is MRHNA and CDR2 is SNTAGT. J gave up 7 bases and V 2 bases, and 8 bases lay outside the gene matches. The CDR3 sequence is 15 residues long. CDR3 coding DNA: TGTGCCAGCAGTGACCGGGGACAGCCGAGTAATGAGCAGTTCTTC. This encodes CASSDRGQPSNEQFF.

This clone was observed many times. The rearrangement joins TRBV19 to TRBJ2-7; D uncertain. V was shortened by 3 bases and J by 3 bases, with 12 bases between the two germline ends. The germline V gene encodes CDR1 LNHDA and CDR2 SQIVND (reference sequence). The CDR3 loop spans 14 amino acids. CDR3 residues: CASSIGQTHYEQYF. CDR3 sequence (DNA): TGTGCCAGTAGTATTGGGCAGACCCACTACGAGCAGTACTTC.

This chain joins TRBV11-2 and TRBJ2-7; D is ambiguous. Trimming stripped 5 bases from V and 4 bases from J, with 12 bases between. In germline, CDR1 is SGHAT, CDR2 FQNNGV. The CDR3 consists of 13 residues. The chain's CDR3 is CASSLPQSYEQYF. For the CDR3, the DNA is TGTGCCAGCAGCCTACCCCAATCGTACGAGCAGTACTTC.

The chain links TRBV11-2 to TRBJ2-3, with unresolved D. The V end lost 0 bases, the J end lost 10 bases, and 14 bases lay between the germline ends. In germline, CDR1 is SGHAT, CDR2 FQNNGV. The CDR3 length is 14 residues. Written as DNA, the CDR3 is TGTGCCAGCAGCTTAGATAGGCGGCAGACTCCGCAGTATTTT. This encodes CASSLDRRQTPQYF.

The V call is TRBV19, the J call TRBJ2-5, with 8 bases identical to TRBD1. This CDR3 contains 15 residues. Per germline, CDR1 LNHDA and CDR2 SQIVND (reference sequence). The V gene end was trimmed by 6 bases and the J gene end by 4 bases; junction bases not matched to a gene: 10. The CDR3 region has the DNA TGTGCCAGTAGCCCAAGAGACAGGGGAAGAGAGACCCAGTACTTC. It specifies CASSPRDRGRETQYF.

This clone occurred once. Here the CDR3 DNA reads TGTGCCAGCAGCTTATCGGCATTCGACATCCGAGGCAATCAGCCCCAGCATTTT. Residues: CASSLSAFDIRGNQPQHF. J is TRBJ1-5 and V is TRBV7-8, with D unclear. The CDR3 runs 18 residues. Trimming pared 2 bases from V and 2 bases from J, leaving 19 bases between. Germline CDR1 reads SGHVS; CDR2 reads FQNEAQ.

The V gene is TRBV21-1, the J gene TRBJ2-2; TRBD2, the D gene given by the table, was not confirmed from the DNA. TRBV21-1 corresponds to a pseudogene. The CDR3 length is 17 residues. CDR3 sequence: CASSKGPPGTSSGELFF. CDR3 nucleotide sequence: TGTGCCAGCAGCAAAGGGCCACCGGGGACTAGCAGCGGGGAGCTGTTTTTT.

This clone was counted a single time. This sequence joins TRBV7-9 and TRBJ2-5, with a weak D call TRBD2 (5 bases). The CDR3 extends over 15 amino acids. The ends were cut back, 1 base at V and 7 bases at J, with 16 bases in the middle. Germline assignment: CDR1 SEHNR and CDR2 FQNEAQ (reference sequence). The CDR3 reads CASSLERVRERTQYF. CDR3 nucleotides: TGTGCCAGCAGCTTAGAAAGGGTGAGGGAACGGACCCAGTACTTC.

V gene TRBV5-6 combines with J gene TRBJ1-5; D is perhaps TRBD1 (6 bases). CDR3 length: 14 residues. The V and J ends lost 0 bases and 9 bases respectively, with 13 bases between them. CDR1 SGHDT and CDR2 YYEEEE come from the germline V gene. CDR3 nucleotide sequence: TGTGCCAGCAGCTTGGCGCAGGGGAGGGGGCCCCAGCATTTT. Residues: CASSLAQGRGPQHF.

The rearrangement uses TRBV6-4 and TRBJ1-2; D gene uncertain. The CDR3 sequence is 13 residues long. Germline CDR1 and CDR2: MRHNA and SNTAGT. Trimming stripped 4 bases from V and 4 bases from J, with 10 bases between. The CDR3 sequence: CASSAGVGYGYTF. The DNA for the CDR3 is TGTGCCAGCAGTGCCGGGGTTGGCTATGGCTACACCTTC.

CDR3 nucleotide sequence: TGTGCCATCAGTGGATCCCAGGGAAACGAGCAGTACTTC. Protein sequence: CAISGSQGNEQYF. The rearrangement uses TRBV10-3 and TRBJ2-7, with D possibly matching TRBD1 (5 bases). V gave up 4 bases and J gave up 5 bases, with 12 bases separating them. The V gene's germline CDR1 is ENHRY and CDR2 SYGVKD. This CDR3 is 13 amino acids long.

The chain employs TRBV7-9 and TRBJ2-2; 10 nucleotides agree with TRBD2. J was trimmed by 2 bases and V by 4 bases; bases with no gene match: 4. Germline V lookup: CDR1 SEHNR, CDR2 FQNEAQ (reference sequence). The CDR3 is made up of 16 amino acids. The CDR3, as DNA: TGTGCCAGCAGCTCCGCTAGCGGGGGCAACACCGGGGAGCTGTTTTTT. Translation: CASSSASGGNTGELFF.

This CDR3 is CASSIGGHNQPQHF. In DNA form, the CDR3 reads TGTGCCAGTAGTATCGGTGGGCACAATCAGCCCCAGCATTTT. The chain has TRBV19 and TRBJ1-5; D not certain. The CDR3 is 14 amino acids. V was clipped by 3 bases and J by 3 bases, with 9 bases between them. CDR1 LNHDA and CDR2 SQIVND come from the germline V gene (reference sequence).

The V gene is TRBV4-1, the J gene TRBJ2-1; D not resolved. Germline CDR1 reads MGHRA; CDR2 reads YSYEKL. The CDR3 is made up of 11 amino acids. The V gene lost 3 bases and the J gene lost 5 bases, with 2 bases spanning the gap. In DNA form, the CDR3 reads TGCGCCAGCAGCCACAACAATGAGCAGTTCTTC. Protein: CASSHNNEQFF.

The J gene is TRBJ1-2, the V gene TRBV28; 8 bases align to TRBD1. The CDR3 is 11 residues long. Looked up from germline, CDR1 is MDHEN and CDR2 is SYDVKM. The DNA for the CDR3 is TGTGCTTCTTCGACAGGGGCCACCCACACCTTC. Translation gives CASSTGATHTF.

The rearrangement uses TRBV7-9 and TRBJ2-7; 7 bases are shared with TRBD1. The germline CDR1 and CDR2 sequences are SEHNR and FQNEAQ (reference sequence). Unmatched junction bases numbered 6, after V lost 5 bases and J lost 2 bases. This CDR3 is 14 amino acids long. The CDR3 DNA follows: TGTGCCAGCAGCCCCGGGACAGCGACCTACGAGCAGTACTTC. It specifies CASSPGTATYEQYF.

The rearrangement uses TRBV6-1 and TRBJ2-7; the D gene is possibly TRBD1 (5 bases). The V gene lost 6 bases and the J gene lost 3 bases, with 12 bases spanning the gap. The CDR3 sequence is 13 residues long. Per the germline V gene, CDR1 is MNHNS and CDR2 is SASEGT. CDR3 protein: CASSHTQGYEQYF. The CDR3 DNA is TGTGCCAGCAGCCACACTCAGGGCTACGAGCAGTACTTC.

The chain joins TRBV27 to TRBJ2-1; 9 bases align to TRBD1. The V and J ends lost 4 bases and 9 bases, in that order; junction bases with no gene match: 7. The CDR3 loop spans 14 amino acids. Germline V CDR1 and CDR2: MNHEY, SMNVEV (reference sequence). The CDR3 reads CASSSTGQGVEQFF. As DNA, the CDR3 is TGTGCCAGCAGTTCCACGGGACAGGGAGTTGAGCAGTTCTTC.

As concerns this clone: The identical CDR3 is also encoded by other nucleotide sequences in the sample. V and J are TRBV9 and TRBJ2-1; TRBD2 is a possible D gene (6 bases). CDR1 is SGDLS, CDR2 YYNGEE, per germline. The CDR3 extends over 13 amino acids. V was clipped by 0 bases and J by 7 bases, with 8 bases between them. CDR3 DNA: TGTGCCAGCAGCGTAGGGGGGGTTAATGAGCAGTTCTTC. Amino acids: CASSVGGVNEQFF. The full variable domain, in which reference TRBV9 and TRBJ2-1 provide the parts outside the CDR3, is DSGVTQTPKHLITATGQRVTLRCSPRSGDLSVYWYQQSLDQGLQFLIQYYNGEERAKGNILERFSAQQFPDLHSELNLSSLELGDSALYFCASSVGGVNEQFFGPGTRLTVL.

This clone was seen a handful of times. V is TRBV9 and J is TRBJ2-1; maybe TRBD1 (6 bases). Trimming removed 5 bases at V and 8 bases at J, with 17 bases between. The CDR3 has 14 amino acids. The germline CDR1 and CDR2 sequences are SGDLS and YYNGEE. The CDR3, as DNA: TGTGCCAGCAGTTGGGGGCTAGAAGACTATGAGCAGTTCTTC. Protein: CASSWGLEDYEQFF.

CDR3 protein: CASTPSGGSVVQPQHF. In DNA, the CDR3 is TGTGCCAGCACCCCGAGCGGGGGGAGTGTTGTGCAGCCCCAGCATTTT. The rearrangement uses TRBV2 and TRBJ1-5; possibly TRBD1 for D (5 bases). From germline, CDR1 is SNHLY and CDR2 FYNNEI. CDR3 length: 16 residues. V was pared by 7 bases and J by 7 bases, with 23 bases between.

V gene TRBV7-9 combines with J gene TRBJ2-1, with D tentatively TRBD2 (7 bases). Trimming stripped 2 bases from V and 7 bases from J, with 21 bases between. Germline V CDR1 and CDR2: SEHNR, FQNEAQ (reference sequence). The CDR3 contains 17 residues. The CDR3: CASSLSRSWGGLNEQFF. The CDR3 nucleotides read TGTGCCAGCAGCTTATCCCGGAGTTGGGGGGGCCTAAATGAGCAGTTCTTC. Full variable domain (remainder filled in from reference TRBV7-9 and TRBJ2-1): DTGVSQNPRHKITKRGQNVTFRCDPISEHNRLYWYRQTLGQGPEFLTYFQNEAQLEKSRLLSDRFSAERPKGSFSTLEIQRTEQGDSAMYLCASSLSRSWGGLNEQFFGPGTRLTVL.

This rearrangement joins TRBV2 to TRBJ1-5; 7 bases are a match to TRBD1. The V segment lost 4 bases and the J segment 5 bases; nucleotides outside the gene matches: 2. This CDR3 has 13 amino acids. Germline CDR1 is SNHLY and CDR2 is FYNNEI. For the CDR3, the DNA is TGTGCCAGCAGTGGACAGGGAGATCAGCCCCAGCATTTT. It encodes CASSGQGDQPQHF.

V usage is TRBV29-1 and J usage is TRBJ2-5; 11 positions match TRBD2. Germline V CDR1 and CDR2: SQVTM, ANQGSEA. V trimming: 0 bases; J trimming: 2 bases; junction bases outside the gene matches: 8. The length of the CDR3 is 17 residues. The CDR3: CSVEEALRLAGQETQYF. In DNA form, the CDR3 reads TGCAGCGTTGAAGAGGCCCTGCGACTAGCGGGGCAAGAGACCCAGTACTTC. Based on the CDR3 plus reference TRBV29-1 and TRBJ2-5, the full variable domain is SAVISQKPSRDICQRGTSLTIQCQVDSQVTMMFWYRQQPGQSLTLIATANQGSEATYESGFVIDKFPISRPNLTFSTLTVSNMSPEDSSIYLCSVEEALRLAGQETQYFGPGTRLLVL.